This TCR beta chain was sequenced during a study of T cell responses to AZD1222 COVID-19 vaccine. Libraries were prepared by immunoSEQ multiplex PCR; TCRdb keeps only in-frame clonotypes and omits some of them. The sample shows around 72,000 clones, more than 75% of them seen only once. Germline CDR1 SQVTM, CDR2 ANQGSEA. The CDR3 covers 12 residues. Deletions cut 4 bases from V and 10 bases from J, with 14 bases between. This sequence originates from an adult in good health. The sequenced sample was peripheral blood, obtained on day 0 of AZD1222 vaccination. The chain joins TRBV29-1 to TRBJ2-1; D is perhaps TRBD1 or TRBD2 (5 bases each). The DNA of the CDR3 is TGCAGCGTTGTCTATGGGGGTCACGAGCAGTTCTTC. Its protein product is CSVVYGGHEQFF.